This T cell receptor (beta chain) was documented in a study of blood T cell repertoires in COVID-19. Study background: Both acute and convalescent COVID-19 samples were obtained from the United States, Italy and Spain.

TCRdb's copy holds only in-frame clones and misses some; the assay was immunoSEQ multiplex PCR. The sample includes about 280,000 clones, approximately 88% seen only once; the top ten take 2% to 2.5%. This TCR came from a man aged 50-60 years with acute or convalescent COVID-19. The sequenced material came from peripheral blood.

Here the CDR3 reads CASSPGLAGGETQYF. CDR3 in DNA: TGTGCCAGCAGCCCCGGACTAGCGGGGGGCGAGACCCAGTACTTC. The chain combines TRBV7-9 with TRBJ2-5; 14 bases are a match to TRBD2. J lost 5 bases, V lost 5 bases, and 4 bases had no gene match. The germline gives CDR1 SEHNR, CDR2 FQNEAQ (reference sequence). The length of the CDR3 is 15 residues. The full variable domain, with the rest looked up from reference TRBV7-9 and TRBJ2-5, is DTGVSQNPRHKITKRGQNVTFRCDPISEHNRLYWYRQTLGQGPEFLTYFQNEAQLEKSRLLSDRFSAERPKGSFSTLEIQRTEQGDSAMYLCASSPGLAGGETQYFGPGTRLLVL.